Presented here are 22 T cell receptor beta chains from one specimen sequenced in a study of blood T cell repertoires in COVID-19. Generated by immunoSEQ multiplex PCR, the TCRdb table keeps only in-frame clones and is missing some. This sample has roughly 220,000 clones, with approximately 86% found just once. The specimen sequenced was peripheral blood. These TCRs come from a woman aged 50 to 60 with COVID-19, enrolled during active disease.

V and J are TRBV5-8 and TRBJ2-2; tentative D call: TRBD1 (6 bases). Trimming pared 2 bases from V and 5 bases from J, leaving 10 bases between. Germline CDR1 reads SGHTS; CDR2 reads YDEGEE. CDR3 size: 14 residues. The CDR3 loop is CASSFVQGTGELFF. The CDR3 DNA sequence: TGTGCCAGCAGCTTTGTACAGGGAACCGGGGAGCTGTTTTTT. Together with reference TRBV5-8 and TRBJ2-2, the CDR3 gives the full variable domain: EAGVTQSPTHLIKTRGQQATLRCSPISGHTSVYWYQQALGLGLQFLLWYDEGEERNRGNFPPRFSGRQFPNYSSELNVNALELEDSALYLCASSFVQGTGELFFGEGSRLTVL.

The V gene is TRBV29-1, the J gene TRBJ2-3; 13 bases line up with TRBD2. Germline values: CDR1 SQVTM, CDR2 ANQGSEA. The CDR3 is made up of 19 amino acids. Trimming at V came to 3 bases and at J to 0 bases, leaving 12 bases not matched to a gene. CDR3 coding DNA: TGCAGCGTTGATTTTGGACTAGCGGGGGAGCAGACTAGCACAGATACGCAGTATTTT. Amino acid sequence: CSVDFGLAGEQTSTDTQYF.

The rearrangement joins TRBV14 to TRBJ1-4; 9 bases fit TRBD1. The CDR3 consists of 15 residues. Per the germline V gene, CDR1 is SGHDN and CDR2 is FVKESK. V dropped 1 base and J dropped 4; count of bases not matched to a gene: 1. The CDR3 is CASSQVDRGNEKLFF. DNA of the CDR3: TGTGCCAGCAGCCAAGTGGACAGGGGTAATGAAAAACTGTTTTTT. Complete variable domain (other parts from reference TRBV14 and TRBJ1-4): EAGVTQFPSHSVIEKGQTVTLRCDPISGHDNLYWYRRVMGKEIKFLLHFVKESKQDESGMPNNRFLAERTGGTYSTLKVQPAELEDSGVYFCASSQVDRGNEKLFFGSGTQLSVL.

The chain combines TRBV5-1 with TRBJ1-2, with TRBD1 identical over 7 bases. V lost 6 bases to trimming and J lost 2 bases; unmatched junction nucleotides: 19. The germline CDR1 and CDR2 sequences are SGHRS and YFSETQ. This CDR3 spans 18 amino acids. CDR3 amino acids: CASTPSGDSGLLNYGYTF. CDR3 bases: TGCGCCAGCACCCCGAGTGGGGACAGCGGTCTGTTAAACTATGGCTACACCTTC.

The chain carries TRBV2 and TRBJ2-3; TRBD2 aligns across 8 bases. Germline CDR1 SNHLY, CDR2 FYNNEI. The V and J ends lost 7 bases and 3 bases, in that order; junction bases with no gene match: 9. CDR3 size: 15 residues. The CDR3 nucleotides are TGTGCCAGCATGTGGGAGCGGGGGCGGACAGATACGCAGTATTTT. Amino acids: CASMWERGRTDTQYF.

The chain couples TRBV9 to TRBJ1-4; 10 bases line up with TRBD1. Germline loops: CDR1 SGDLS, CDR2 YYNGEE. The V gene end was trimmed by 4 bases and the J gene end by 6 bases; junction bases not matched to a gene: 9. The CDR3 is 16 residues long. CDR3 amino acids: CASSTAAGTGDEKLFF. The CDR3 bases are TGTGCCAGCAGCACCGCTGCCGGGACAGGGGATGAAAAACTGTTTTTT. Drawing the rest from reference TRBV9 and TRBJ1-4, the complete variable domain is DSGVTQTPKHLITATGQRVTLRCSPRSGDLSVYWYQQSLDQGLQFLIQYYNGEERAKGNILERFSAQQFPDLHSELNLSSLELGDSALYFCASSTAAGTGDEKLFFGSGTQLSVL.

The sample holds a few counts of this clone. This sequence joins TRBV5-4 and TRBJ1-2; 8 bases map to TRBD1. Per germline, CDR1 SGHNT and CDR2 YYREEE (reference sequence). V was pared by 4 bases and J by 8 bases, with 10 bases of the junction left unmatched. The CDR3 sequence is 14 residues long. For the CDR3, the DNA is TGTGCCAGCAGCACAAACCGGGACAGGCAAGGCTACACCTTC. Translating gives CASSTNRDRQGYTF.

The genes are TRBV7-2 and TRBJ1-1; D is uncertain. V shed 5 bases and J shed 5 bases, with 15 bases lying between them. Germline V gives CDR1 SGHTA, CDR2 FQGNSA. The CDR3 has 14 residues. The CDR3 protein is CASSHLGGRTEAFF. Written as DNA, the CDR3 is TGTGCCAGCAGCCACTTGGGAGGAAGGACTGAAGCTTTCTTT.

This clone has more than one count but fewer than ten. The V and J genes are TRBV6-2 or TRBV6-3 and TRBJ2-7, with a tentative D call TRBD2 (6 bases). This CDR3 comprises 11 residues. Germline V gene lookup returns CDR1 MNHEY and CDR2 SVGEGT. V was clipped by 5 bases and J by 7 bases, with 9 bases between them. This CDR3 reads CASSLREEQYF. Written as DNA, the CDR3 is TGTGCCAGCAGTCTCCGGGAGGAGCAGTACTTC.

The chain carries TRBV11-2 and TRBJ2-1; 8 bases are shared with TRBD1. This CDR3 is 16 amino acids long. The germline CDR1 and CDR2 sequences are SGHAT and FQNNGV. After removal of 0 bases from V and 9 bases from J, the junction contained 10 bases not matched to a gene. CDR3 nucleotide sequence: TGTGCCAGCAGCTTAGAGGCCCAGGGGGCGTTTGGTGAGCAGTTCTTC. Protein sequence: CASSLEAQGAFGEQFF.

The chain recombines TRBV6-5 with TRBJ1-3; D perhaps matches TRBD1 (5 bases). Looked up from germline, CDR1 is MNHEY and CDR2 is SVGAGI. The CDR3 has 15 residues. V lost 7 bases to trimming and J lost 2 bases, with 15 bases between them. The CDR3 is CASTLGGGAGNTIYF. In DNA form, the CDR3 reads TGTGCCAGCACTCTCGGGGGTGGGGCTGGAAACACCATATATTTT.

The chain links TRBV11-2 to TRBJ2-1; D is perhaps TRBD1 (5 bases). V dropped 6 bases and J dropped 1 base, with 13 bases sitting between them. The germline V gene encodes CDR1 SGHAT and CDR2 FQNNGV. The CDR3 has 15 amino acids. DNA of the CDR3: TGTGCCAGCAGTCCCGACAGCCAATCCTACAATGAGCAGTTCTTC. The encoded protein is CASSPDSQSYNEQFF.

V is TRBV11-2 and J is TRBJ1-6; 9 nucleotides match TRBD1. Germline V gene sequence: CDR1 SGHAT, CDR2 FQNNGV. Unmatched junction bases numbered 6, after V lost 5 bases and J lost 7 bases. This CDR3 spans 15 amino acids. The CDR3 reads CASSPEGQGNSPLHF. In DNA form, the CDR3 reads TGTGCCAGCAGCCCCGAAGGACAGGGGAATTCACCCCTCCACTTT.

V is TRBV5-1 and J is TRBJ1-2, with 7 bases lining up with TRBD1. V lost 3 bases and J lost 7; bases outside the gene matches: 6. Germline CDR1 reads SGHRS; CDR2 reads YFSETQ. The CDR3 is made up of 13 amino acids. Here the CDR3 reads CASSWWTGRGYTF. The CDR3 bases are TGCGCCAGCAGCTGGTGGACAGGACGTGGCTACACCTTC. Drawing the rest from reference TRBV5-1 and TRBJ1-2, the complete variable domain is KAGVTQTPRYLIKTRGQQVTLSCSPISGHRSVSWYQQTPGQGLQFLFEYFSETQRNKGNFPGRFSGRQFSNSRSEMNVSTLELGDSALYLCASSWWTGRGYTFGSGTRLTVV.

This sequence joins TRBV19 and TRBJ2-7, with D unclear. The CDR3 covers 12 residues. Trimming cost V 5 bases and J 6 bases, with 11 bases left between them. Looked up from germline, CDR1 is LNHDA and CDR2 is SQIVND (reference sequence). As DNA, the CDR3 is TGTGCCAGTAGTCTACCCCATGGCGAGCAGTACTTC. This sequence encodes CASSLPHGEQYF.

V and J are TRBV5-4 and TRBJ2-2, with TRBD1 identical over 8 bases. Germline V lookup: CDR1 SGHNT, CDR2 YYREEE (reference sequence). The CDR3 runs 15 residues. The V gene end was trimmed by 2 bases and the J gene end by 6 bases; junction bases not matched to a gene: 6. Written as DNA, the CDR3 is TGTGCCAGCAGCTTACGGACAGGGCGGGCCGGGGAGCTGTTTTTT. Translating gives CASSLRTGRAGELFF.

This chain links TRBV5-1 with TRBJ1-6, with 12 bases fitting TRBD1. CDR3 length equals 16 residues. Germline CDR1 reads SGHRS; CDR2 reads YFSETQ. The trim removed 0 bases at V and 10 bases at J, leaving 5 bases unmatched. The chain's CDR3 is CASSLEGQGAQSPLHF. The CDR3 DNA reads as TGCGCCAGCAGCTTGGAGGGACAGGGGGCGCAGTCACCCCTCCACTTT.

V usage is TRBV6-2 or TRBV6-3 and J usage is TRBJ2-4, with TRBD1 as a possible D gene (6 bases). The CDR3 contains 16 residues. CDR1 and CDR2 (germline): MNHEY, SVGEGT. The ends were cut back, 3 bases at V and 0 bases at J, with 12 bases in the middle. The CDR3 sequence: CASSYLGARAKNIQYF. CDR3 coding DNA: TGTGCCAGCAGTTATCTGGGGGCCAGAGCCAAAAACATTCAGTACTTC.

This clone was picked up a small number of times. This chain links TRBV7-9 with TRBJ2-7; D may be TRBD2 (6 bases). This CDR3 has 14 residues. Germline CDR1 is SEHNR and CDR2 is FQNEAQ (reference sequence). The V and J ends lost 3 bases and 3 bases respectively, with 12 bases between them. CDR3 DNA: TGTGCCAGCAGCTTGCGAGGGGAGGACTACGAGCAGTACGTC. Its protein is CASSLRGEDYEQYV.

This clone appeared a single time. This sequence joins TRBV7-2 and TRBJ1-2; TRBD1 is a possible D gene (5 bases). V dropped 3 bases and J dropped 4 bases, with 9 bases sitting between them. This CDR3 region has 13 residues. Germline values: CDR1 SGHTA, CDR2 FQGNSA. The CDR3 protein is CASSLQGIYGYTF. The CDR3, as DNA: TGTGCCAGCAGCTTGCAGGGAATCTATGGCTACACCTTC. The full variable domain, its missing parts supplied by reference TRBV7-2 and TRBJ1-2, is GAGVSQSPSNKVTEKGKDVELRCDPISGHTALYWYRQSLGQGLEFLIYFQGNSAPDKSGLPSDRFSAERTGGSVSTLTIQRTQQEDSAVYLCASSLQGIYGYTFGSGTRLTVV.

The CDR3 DNA reads TGTGCCAGCAGCTTGATAGAGGTATCGGATACGCAGTATTTT. Residues: CASSLIEVSDTQYF. The V gene is TRBV5-6, the J gene TRBJ2-3; D unclear. V was clipped by 1 base and J by 6 bases, with 12 bases between them. Germline V CDR1 and CDR2: SGHDT, YYEEEE. The CDR3 runs 14 residues. Based on the CDR3 plus reference TRBV5-6 and TRBJ2-3, the full variable domain is DAGVTQSPTHLIKTRGQQVTLRCSPKSGHDTVSWYQQALGQGPQFIFQYYEEEERQRGNFPDRFSGHQFPNYSSELNVNALLLGDSALYLCASSLIEVSDTQYFGPGTRLTVL.

The chain combines TRBV18 with TRBJ2-2; 7 nucleotides align to TRBD1. V was clipped by 3 bases and J by 6 bases; unmatched bases: 10. The CDR3 sequence is 16 residues long. Germline loops: CDR1 KGHSH, CDR2 LQKENI. The CDR3 DNA sequence: TGTGCCAGCTCACCTTTAGACAGGGTGTTGCCCGGGGAGCTGTTTTTT. This translates into CASSPLDRVLPGELFF.